The 11 T cell receptor beta chains given below trace back to one sample, sequenced in a study of control samples from healthy donors and cancer patients (dated by TCRdb to the early 2020s). Preparation of the library involved the immunoSEQ multiplex PCR assay. TCRdb re-hosts the immuneACCESS table, in-frame sequences only. Its copies lack some clones; in the studies checked, an unresolved V gene accounts for under half of them, and the cause for the rest is not known. For this sample there are around 130,000 clones; 89% appear just once. The ten top clones hold almost 40% of the sample. The sequenced material came from blood. All receptors come from a man between 45 and 60 years old in good health.

This chain uses TRBV6-1 with TRBJ1-5, with unresolved D. CDR1 is MNHNS and CDR2 is SASEGT in the germline V gene. V lost 3 bases to trimming and J lost 3 bases, with 12 bases between them. CDR3 length: 15 amino acids. The CDR3 DNA follows: TGTGCCAGCAGTGATATACGGACGGACAATCAGCCCCAGCATTTT. Translating it yields CASSDIRTDNQPQHF.

The chain is built from TRBV10-3 and TRBJ2-3, with unresolved D. Deletions cut 8 bases from V and 1 base from J, with 16 bases between. The CDR3 sequence is 15 residues long. Germline CDR1 and CDR2: ENHRY and SYGVKD. The CDR3 DNA reads as TGTGCCATCGGGGAAGGAACTCCGGGCACAGATACGCAGTATTTT. Translating gives CAIGEGTPGTDTQYF.

The chain combines TRBV5-4 with TRBJ1-1; the D gene is possibly TRBD1 (6 bases). There are 15 residues in the CDR3. CDR1 is SGHNT and CDR2 is YYREEE in the germline V gene (reference sequence). V lost 2 bases and J 1 base, leaving 12 bases between the germline ends. CDR3 in DNA: TGTGCCAGCAGCTTCGGGGGGCAGACGAACACTGAAGCTTTCTTT. Its protein is CASSFGGQTNTEAFF.

The chain carries TRBV7-2 and TRBJ1-2, with TRBD1 as a possible D gene (5 bases). Trimming stripped 5 bases from V and 4 bases from J, with 14 bases between. CDR1 SGHTA and CDR2 FQGNSA come from the germline V gene. CDR3 size: 14 residues. The CDR3 DNA reads as TGTGCCAGCAGCCCGGGGGGGAACCTCTATGGCTACACCTTC. As protein: CASSPGGNLYGYTF.

This chain joins TRBV7-9 and TRBJ1-6, with a weak D call TRBD1 (5 bases). The CDR3 totals 15 residues. Germline V gene lookup returns CDR1 SEHNR and CDR2 FQNEAQ (reference sequence). The V end was cut by 3 bases, the J end by 7 bases, with 13 bases between. The CDR3: CASSFRGTENSPLHF. In DNA, the CDR3 is TGTGCCAGCAGCTTCCGGGGGACCGAGAATTCACCCCTCCACTTT.

The chain's CDR3 is CASGPRGAVNTEAFF. DNA of the CDR3: TGTGCTAGTGGTCCCAGGGGGGCGGTGAACACTGAAGCTTTCTTT. J is TRBJ1-1 and V is TRBV12-5, with TRBD1 identical over 7 bases. After removal of 5 bases from V and 0 bases from J, the junction contained 6 bases not matched to a gene. This CDR3 spans 15 amino acids. In germline, CDR1 is LGHNT, CDR2 FRNRAP.

The rearrangement joins TRBV15 to TRBJ2-7; the match to TRBD2 covers 11 bases. Germline V gives CDR1 LNHNV, CDR2 YYDKDF (reference sequence). This CDR3 is 17 amino acids long. With 0 bases clipped from V and 1 base from J, the junction kept 5 bases outside the gene matches. In DNA form, the CDR3 reads TGTGCCACCAGCAGAGATATGACTAGCGGGGATTCCTACGAGCAGTACTTC. This sequence encodes CATSRDMTSGDSYEQYF.

The chain recombines TRBV6-5 with TRBJ2-7; D gene unclear. Looked up from germline, CDR1 is MNHEY and CDR2 is SVGAGI. Trimming left V 2 bases short and J 3 bases short, with 5 bases between. The CDR3 has 12 residues. This CDR3 is CASSYVGYEQYF. The CDR3 region has the DNA TGTGCCAGCAGTTACGTAGGCTACGAGCAGTACTTC.

This chain uses TRBV5-1 with TRBJ2-1, with a weak D call TRBD2 (7 bases). The germline CDR1 and CDR2 sequences are SGHRS and YFSETQ. This CDR3 contains 13 residues. V was clipped by 5 bases and J by 5 bases, with 11 bases between them. The CDR3 is CASRGAGDNEQFF. The CDR3 DNA is TGCGCCAGCAGGGGGGCGGGGGACAATGAGCAGTTCTTC.

The genes are TRBV11-3 and TRBJ1-3; D is possibly TRBD1 (5 bases). The CDR3 sequence is 16 residues long. V shed 4 bases and J shed 0 bases, with 13 bases lying between them. Germline-derived CDR1 and CDR2 are SGHNT and YENEEA. As DNA, the CDR3 is TGTGCCAGCAGCTCCCAGTTGGGGCCCTCTGGAAACACCATATATTTT. It specifies CASSSQLGPSGNTIYF.

This clone was detected a few times. The CDR3: CAWSTRRVLTTDTQYF. The DNA for the CDR3 is TGTGCCTGGAGCACACGCCGGGTCCTTACCACAGATACGCAGTATTTT. V and J are TRBV30 and TRBJ2-3; D gene unclear. The CDR3 covers 16 residues. CDR1 and CDR2 from the germline V gene are GTSNPN and SVGIG (reference sequence). V dropped 3 bases and J dropped 2 bases, with 18 bases sitting between them. Based on the CDR3 plus reference TRBV30 and TRBJ2-3, the full variable domain is SQTIHQWPATLVQPVGSPLSLECTVEGTSNPNLYWYRQAAGRGLQLLFYSVGIGQISSEVPQNLSASRPQDRQFILSSKKLLLSDSGFYLCAWSTRRVLTTDTQYFGPGTRLTVL.